The rows below give T cell receptor beta chains drawn from one sample of a study of memory CD4+ T cells and cytomegalovirus serostatus. Assay: immunoSEQ multiplex PCR; the TCRdb copy retains only in-frame clones and omits some. The table includes 45,000 to 70,000 clones, approximately 81% detected once. The sample consisted of memory CD4+ T cells from blood. These receptors came from an adult in good health and CMV-seronegative. Some clones in this sample may be carry-over from other donors' samples. The CDR3 runs from the conserved cysteine through the conserved F or W. A D gene is named only where the DNA matches it firmly.

V gene	CDR3 length	J gene	D gene	CDR3 protein
TRBV21-1	14	TRBJ1-3	-	CASRVTGTGNTIYF
TRBV4-1	15	TRBJ1-4	-	CASNASPSAREKLFF
TRBV6-6	14	TRBJ1-1	-	CASSYFGGADEAFF
TRBV19	13	TRBJ2-2	-	CASRDQGTGELFF
TRBV10-3	15	TRBJ2-3	TRBD2	CAISAGGLITDTQYF
TRBV18	12	TRBJ1-1	-	CASSPGETEAFF
TRBV7-9	17	TRBJ1-2	TRBD1	CASSRGTGLGGNYGYTF
TRBV30	15	TRBJ2-7	TRBD2	CAWKWGGVPDGEQYF
TRBV5-1	16	TRBJ2-3	TRBD2	CASSPGGLAATDTQYF
TRBV4-2	19	TRBJ1-4	TRBD1	CASSQGGQGMYGLSEKLFF
TRBV7-9	18	TRBJ2-3	TRBD2	CASSLTGRGIPIADTQYF
TRBV18	15	TRBJ2-3	-	CASSRVGLSTDTQYF
TRBV6-5	13	TRBJ2-1	-	CASRYRDYNEQFF
TRBV4-3	16	TRBJ2-3	-	CASSPQGPLYTDTQYF
TRBV18	15	TRBJ2-5	-	CASSPPARQHETQYF
TRBV27	14	TRBJ1-1	-	CASSPDKRTTEAFF
TRBV6-6	14	TRBJ2-7	-	CASSPPLASYEQYF
TRBV6-1	13	TRBJ1-5	-	CASSLQENQPQHF
TRBV5-5	14	TRBJ1-2	TRBD1	CASSFTGGDYGYTF
TRBV11-2	12	TRBJ2-5	-	CASSRQEETQYF
TRBV28	17	TRBJ2-6	-	CASSSAGAEAGANVLTF
TRBV5-1	16	TRBJ2-1	-	CASSTTLGSAAHEQFF
TRBV5-1	17	TRBJ2-1	TRBD2	CASSSGLAGGGGSEQFF
TRBV30	16	TRBJ2-1	TRBD2	CAWSPGRTSGGGEQFF
TRBV5-1	14	TRBJ2-2	-	CASSLEGGAGELFF
TRBV7-9	17	TRBJ2-3	TRBD1	CASSLGPWDRDVNTQYF
TRBV28	15	TRBJ1-1	-	CASWGPGARNTEAFF
TRBV14	15	TRBJ1-1	-	CASSQELTGLGRAFF
TRBV28	11	TRBJ2-1	TRBD1	CARTGFNEQFF